The 12 T cell receptor beta chains given below trace back to one sample, sequenced in a study of CD8+CD57+ T cells in acquired aplastic anemia. CDR3 and TCR beta VDJ profiling relied on a genomic DNA template. Via MiXCR, TCRdb re-called the reads, giving one row per CDR3 protein. This repertoire shows roughly 260,000 distinct CDR3 sequences, around 45% found once; its top ten account for 6.5% to 8%. Sequenced patients had shown CD8+CD57+ cell expansion by flow cytometry. What was sequenced was sorted CD4+, CD8+, or CD8+CD57+ T cells (not recorded which) from PBMCs. The receptor source for this set is a human donor with aplastic anemia.

The V call is TRBV19, the J call TRBJ1-6; no clear D gene. This CDR3 is built from 9 residues. V lost 7 bases, J lost 13 bases, and 5 bases lay in between. CDR1 is LNHDA, CDR2 SQIVND, per germline (reference sequence). CDR3 residues: CASITPLHF. Written as DNA, the CDR3 is TGTGCCAGTATCACCCCCCTCCACTTT.

This clonotype was picked up many times. At one end the junction does not follow the germline gene, possibly because of a read error. The chain combines TRBV7-9 with TRBJ2-5; D not resolved. The CDR3 totals 11 residues. Per the germline V gene, CDR1 is SEHNR and CDR2 is FQNEAQ (reference sequence). The CDR3 DNA reads as TGTGCCAGTAGCTTCCAAGAGACCCAGTACTTC. Translating gives CASSFQETQYF. The whole variable domain, filled in from reference TRBV7-9 and TRBJ2-5, reads DTGVSQNPRHKITKRGQNVTFRCDPISEHNRLYWYRQTLGQGPEFLTYFQNEAQLEKSRLLSDRFSAERPKGSFSTLEIQRTEQGDSAMYLCASSFQETQYFGPGTRLLVL.

This clonotype was seen repeatedly, ten times or more. V usage is TRBV4-2 and J usage is TRBJ1-2; D remains ambiguous. With 0 bases removed from V and 5 bases from J, the gap between germline ends came to 10 bases. This CDR3 comprises 14 residues. The germline V gene has CDR1 LGHNA and CDR2 YNFKEQ. The CDR3 DNA sequence: TGTGCCAGCAGCCAAGATTTACAGAGTTATGGCTACACCTTC. Its protein is CASSQDLQSYGYTF.

The chain is built from TRBV7-9 and TRBJ2-7; 7 bases are a match to TRBD1. After removal of 6 bases from V and 1 base from J, the junction contained 9 bases not matched to a gene. Germline V gene lookup returns CDR1 SEHNR and CDR2 FQNEAQ (reference sequence). The CDR3 is 15 amino acids. The CDR3 spells CASRVTGSESYEQYF. As DNA, the CDR3 is TGTGCCAGCAGAGTGACAGGGTCCGAGTCCTACGAGCAGTACTTC.

This clonotype was seen a few times. The gene calls are TRBV7-8 and TRBJ2-3; 10 bases line up with TRBD2. Germline-derived CDR1 and CDR2 are SGHVS and FQNEAQ. This CDR3 region has 15 residues. V was pared by 5 bases and J by 4 bases, with 6 bases of the junction left unmatched. The CDR3 reads CASSTNSGRSDTQYF. For the CDR3, the DNA is TGTGCCAGCAGCACGAATAGCGGGAGGTCAGATACGCAGTATTTT.

A few counts support this clonotype. The junction and the germline gene differ at one end; a read error may be behind it. The chain uses TRBV7-7 and TRBJ1-1; D gene ambiguous. The germline gives CDR1 SSHAT, CDR2 FNYEAQ (reference sequence). The CDR3 loop spans 13 amino acids. This chain's CDR3 is CASSLQWNTEAFF. CDR3 nucleotides: TGTGCTAGCAGCTTACAATGGAACACTGAAGCTTTCTTT.

This clonotype was observed at least ten times. The V and J genes are TRBV4-1 and TRBJ2-6, with a tentative D call TRBD1 (6 bases). With 2 bases removed from V and 2 bases from J, the gap between germline ends came to 10 bases. CDR3 length: 16 residues. In germline, CDR1 is MGHRA, CDR2 YSYEKL. CDR3 loop: CASSQTGTTGANVLTF. The CDR3 region has the DNA TGCGCCAGCAGCCAAACCGGGACAACTGGGGCCAACGTCCTGACTTTC.

The chain combines TRBV7-6 with TRBJ2-7, with TRBD2 matching over 8 bases. Germline CDR1 is SGHVS and CDR2 is FNYEAQ. This CDR3 comprises 13 residues. CDR3 sequence: CARDLSGVYEQYF. As DNA, the CDR3 is TGTGCTAGAGATCTTAGCGGGGTCTACGAGCAGTACTTC.

The sample holds a few counts of this clonotype. V is TRBV24-1 and J is TRBJ2-3; D call uncertain. Trimming pared 5 bases from V and 4 bases from J, leaving 3 bases between. The germline V gene encodes CDR1 KGHDR and CDR2 SFDVKD. The CDR3 has 11 residues. The CDR3: CATSASDTQYF. The CDR3 coding sequence is TGTGCCACCAGTGCTTCAGATACGCAGTATTTT.

To note about this clonotype: This could be a read error, since a much larger clone is one nucleotide away. The chain recombines TRBV20-1 with TRBJ1-6; 7 bases match TRBD1. CDR1 is DFQATT and CDR2 is SNEGSKA in the germline V gene (reference sequence). CDR3 length: 17 amino acids. CDR3 sequence reads: CSAFGQVSSSYSSPLHF. As DNA, the CDR3 is TGCAGTGCTTTTGGACAGGTGTCGAGCTCCTATAGTTCACCCCTCCACTTT.

This clonotype came up a few times. The CDR3 region is CASTPRDRAAATTNEKLFF. For the CDR3, the DNA is TGTGCCAGCACGCCCCGAGACAGGGCTGCCGCCACCACTAATGAAAAACTGTTTTTT. V gene TRBV12-3 or TRBV12-4 combines with J gene TRBJ1-4; 7 bases fit TRBD1. Unmatched junction bases numbered 19, after V lost 7 bases and J lost 2 bases. This CDR3 has 19 amino acids.

Many counts were recorded for this clonotype. The chain joins TRBV5-1 to TRBJ2-7, with 9 bases fitting TRBD2. The length of the CDR3 is 14 residues. The V gene's germline CDR1 is SGHRS and CDR2 YFSETQ. Trimming at V came to 0 bases and at J to 5 bases, leaving 3 bases not matched to a gene. Written as DNA, the CDR3 is TGCGCCAGCAGCTTGGGGGGACTAGCCCACGAGCAGTACTTC. Translated, it gives CASSLGGLAHEQYF.